These T cell receptor beta chains were read from a single sample in a study of metastatic and nonmetastatic thyroid tumors. Via MiXCR, TCRdb re-called the PCR reads. The sample lists approximately 20,000 clones; approximately 15% were seen once. The sample consisted of tumor tissue. All receptors derive from a female donor with papillary thyroid cancer or a benign thyroid nodule (not recorded which). Some clones in this sample may be carry-over from other donors' samples. The CDR3 runs from the conserved cysteine through the conserved F or W. A D gene is named only where the DNA matches it firmly. Only part of the rows carry a size: once, few, many, or a class if the clone is expanded.

>TRBV20-1|TRBJ1-1|-|-
CSAREEDQGLPGTEAFF
TGCAGTGCTAGAGAGGAGGATCAGGGTCTACCTGGCACTGAAGCTTTCTTT
>TRBV20-1|TRBJ1-1|-|-
CSAYRGSEAFF
TGCAGTGCCTACCGGGGTTCTGAAGCTTTCTTT
>TRBV7-2|TRBJ1-3|many|-
CASSLNGYSGNTIYF
TGTGCCAGCAGCTTGAACGGGTATTCTGGAAACACCATATATTTT
>TRBV20-1|TRBJ2-7|many|TRBD1
CSARAGTGLPYEQYF
TGCAGTGCTAGAGCCGGGACAGGGCTCCCCTACGAGCAGTACTTC
>TRBV19|TRBJ2-1|few|-
CASSGGWAVTNEQFF
TGTGCCAGTAGTGGGGGTTGGGCGGTCACCAATGAGCAGTTCTTC
>TRBV3-1|TRBJ2-3|many|TRBD2
CASSQVLAGGKGDTQYF
TGTGCCAGCAGCCAAGTTTTAGCGGGAGGTAAGGGCGATACGCAGTATTTT
>TRBV6-1|TRBJ1-2|medium-sized|-
CASSEAYRGYTF
TGTGCCAGCAGTGAGGCCTACCGGGGCTACACCTTC
>TRBV5-4|TRBJ2-5|many|TRBD1
CASSPPGTGGGETQYF
TGTGCCAGCAGCCCCCCCGGGACAGGGGGCGGTGAGACCCAGTACTTC
>TRBV7-2|TRBJ1-6|-|-
CASSSLGAGLSPLHF
TGTGCCAGCAGCTCCCTTGGTGCAGGGCTATCACCCCTCCACTTT
>TRBV6-1|TRBJ1-6|large|-
CASSAGPMGYSPLHF
TGTGCCAGCAGTGCGGGACCTATGGGGTATTCACCCCTCCACTTT
>TRBV6-6|TRBJ2-1|many|TRBD1
CASSYNDHRGSYNEQFF
TGTGCCAGCAGTTACAATGATCACAGGGGCTCCTACAATGAGCAGTTCTTC
>TRBV24-1|TRBJ2-3|medium-sized|TRBD2
CATSDLAGGSTDTQYF
TGTGCCACCAGTGATCTAGCGGGGGGAAGCACAGATACGCAGTATTTT
>TRBV10-2|TRBJ1-2|many|TRBD1
CASRPGQADGYTF
TGCGCCAGCAGACCCGGACAGGCGGATGGCTACACCTTC
>TRBV6-5|TRBJ2-1|few|-
CASSSASCGWAREQFF
TGTGCCAGCAGTTCCGCGTCCTGCGGGTGGGCACGTGAGCAGTTCTTC
>TRBV7-9|TRBJ1-1|many|-
CASSPQGRAEAFF
TGTGCCAGCAGCCCCCAGGGGAGAGCTGAAGCTTTCTTT
>TRBV6-1|TRBJ1-1|many|TRBD1
CASTRRQGEGTEAFF
TGTGCCAGCACCAGACGACAGGGGGAGGGCACTGAAGCTTTCTTT
>TRBV7-2|TRBJ1-2|many|-
CASSLDPGPYGYTF
TGTGCCAGCAGCTTAGATCCAGGCCCCTATGGCTACACCTTC
>TRBV25-1|TRBJ2-5|medium-sized|TRBD2
CASSARTGGARWETQYF
TGTGCCAGCAGTGCCCGGACGGGGGGGGCGAGGTGGGAGACCCAGTACTTC
>TRBV6-1|TRBJ1-6|-|-
CAISEWMGGDSPLHF
TGTGCCATCAGTGAATGGATGGGAGGTGATTCACCCCTCCACTTT
>TRBV7-8|TRBJ1-2|-|-
CASSRPSAGFRRYTF
TGTGCCAGCAGCCGTCCCTCGGCAGGCTTTAGGAGATACACCTTC
>TRBV19|TRBJ2-7|many|TRBD2
CASSMGLASYEQYF
TGTGCCAGTAGTATGGGACTAGCTTCCTACGAGCAGTACTTC
>TRBV3-1|TRBJ1-5|many|-
CASSRECQQPQHF
TGTGCCAGCAGCCGGGAGTGTCAACAGCCCCAGCATTTT
>TRBV5-6|TRBJ2-5|-|-
CASSLRETQYF
TGTGCCAGCAGCTTGAGGGAGACCCAGTACTTC
>TRBV7-6|TRBJ1-5|many|TRBD1
CASSRGTGGDNQPQHF
TGTGCCAGCAGCCGTGGGACAGGGGGAGACAATCAGCCCCAGCATTTT
>TRBV7-7|TRBJ2-5|-|TRBD1
CASSPGGSSETQYF
TGTGCCAGCAGCCCAGGGGGCTCTTCGGAGACCCAGTACTTC
>TRBV18|TRBJ1-5|many|-
CASSKLDNSNQPQHF
TGTGCCAGCTCAAAATTGGACAATAGCAATCAGCCCCAGCATTTT
>TRBV10-3|TRBJ2-5|many|TRBD1
CAISDRQGPQETQYF
TGTGCCATCAGTGACCGACAGGGGCCCCAAGAGACCCAGTACTTC
>TRBV7-6|TRBJ2-7|-|-
CASSLEGGHTYEQYF
TGTGCCAGCAGCTTAGAAGGGGGTCACACCTACGAGCAGTACTTC
>TRBV9|TRBJ2-1|many|TRBD2
CASSVIARTAGGIGEQFF
TGTGCCAGCAGCGTAATAGCCAGGACGGCGGGAGGGATTGGTGAGCAGTTCTTC
>TRBV20-1|TRBJ1-1|many|-
CSAWTFRGTEAFF
TGCAGTGCTTGGACATTCAGGGGCACTGAAGCTTTCTTT
>TRBV18|TRBJ2-3|-|-
CASSPPNRLGGTDTQYF
TGTGCCAGCTCACCACCAAACAGGCTCGGGGGCACAGATACGCAGTATTTT
>TRBV12-3/TRBV12-4|TRBJ1-1|many|-
CASSSRYCPSYTEAFF
TGTGCCAGCAGCTCGCGGTATTGCCCGTCTTACACTGAAGCTTTCTTT
>TRBV9|TRBJ2-1|many|-
CASSVDERGGYNEQFF
TGTGCCAGCAGCGTAGATGAGCGTGGCGGTTACAATGAGCAGTTCTTC
>TRBV19|TRBJ2-4|many|-
CARPDGRRENIQYF
TGTGCCAGGCCGGACGGAAGGAGGGAAAACATTCAGTACTTC
>TRBV7-3|TRBJ2-1|-|-
CGWSFRQGLRNEQFF
TGTGGGTGGAGCTTTAGGCAGGGGTTAAGAAATGAGCAGTTCTTC
>TRBV3-1|TRBJ2-1|many|-
CASSTGPVFTEQFF
TGTGCCAGCAGTACGGGGCCCGTCTTTACTGAGCAGTTCTTC
>TRBV6-1|TRBJ1-1|few|TRBD1
CASTRRQGQCTEAFF
TGTGCCAGCACCAGACGACAGGGGCAGTGCACTGAAGCTTTCTTT
>TRBV20-1|TRBJ2-5|-|-
CSARPHQVETQYF
TGCAGTGCTAGACCACATCAAGTAGAGACCCAGTACTTC
>TRBV5-6|TRBJ2-3|many|TRBD2
CASSLTSGSGDTQYF
TGTGCCAGCAGCTTAACTAGCGGGAGTGGAGATACGCAGTATTTT
>TRBV3-1|TRBJ1-2|many|-
CASSTPGLSYGYTF
TGTGCCAGCTCAACACCGGGACTGTCCTATGGCTACACCTTC
>TRBV5-1|TRBJ2-2|large|-
CASRPWAGLTGELFF
TGCGCCAGCAGGCCTTGGGCGGGACTCACCGGGGAGCTGTTTTTT
>TRBV30|TRBJ1-2|-|-
CAWRNPDRQRGYTF
TGTGCCTGGAGAAACCCAGATAGGCAGCGGGGCTACACCTTC
>TRBV27|TRBJ2-2|few|-
CASSPSWGANTGELFF
TGTGCCAGCAGTCCGTCGTGGGGAGCGAACACCGGTGAGCTTTTTTTT
>TRBV2|TRBJ2-1|medium-sized|TRBD1
CASRGQGTYNEQFF
TGTGCCAGCAGGGGACAGGGGACTTACAATGAGCAGTTCTTC
>TRBV2|TRBJ2-3|many|-
CASRAGSTDTQYF
TGTGCCAGCAGGGCAGGGAGCACAGATACGCAGTATTTT